Following are 9 T cell receptor beta chains from one sample sequenced in a study of T cells in Graves' hyperthyroidism and ophthalmopathy. TCR beta CDR3 region amplification was performed from RNA transcripts. First-round RT-PCR with HTBI primers amplified the TCR CDR3 region. From the multiplex PCR reads, TCRdb called clonotypes with MiXCR, one entry per CDR3 protein. The repertoire holds around 380,000 distinct CDR3 sequences, roughly 13% seen once, with under 25% in the top ten. Input material: blood. All receptors come from a man aged 30 to 45 with Graves' hyperthyroidism that later progressed to Graves' ophthalmopathy.

This clonotype was counted between two and nine times. At one of its ends the junction is not consistent with the germline gene, which may arise from a read error. The rearrangement joins TRBV5-1 to TRBJ1-1, with 7 nucleotides matching TRBD1. The CDR3 loop spans 16 amino acids. Germline V gene sequence: CDR1 SGHRS, CDR2 YFSETQ. The CDR3 nucleotides read TGCGCCAGCAGCCTATTTCAGACAGGGCCGAACACTAAAGCTTTCTTT. Its protein product is CASSLFQTGPNTKAFF.

CDR3 in amino acids: CASSSPGQGVSGANVLTF. The CDR3 DNA sequence: TGTGCCAGCAGTTCTCCGGGACAGGGGGTCTCTGGGGCCAACGTCCTGACTTTC. The V call is TRBV27, the J call TRBJ2-6; 11 bases map to TRBD1. Germline V gene lookup returns CDR1 MNHEY and CDR2 SMNVEV (reference sequence). The length of the CDR3 is 18 residues. Trimming cost V 4 bases and J 0 bases; bases outside gene matches: 5.

This clonotype was detected ten times or more. V usage is TRBV7-6 and J usage is TRBJ1-1; D gene ambiguous. V gave up 2 bases and J gave up 4 bases, with 11 bases separating them. Germline CDR1 SGHVS, CDR2 FNYEAQ. This CDR3 is built from 14 residues. CDR3 DNA sequence: TGTGCCAGCAGCTTAATAGGGAGAGGCACTGAAGCTTTCTTT. It codes for CASSLIGRGTEAFF.

In this sample, this clonotype turned up many times. The chain couples TRBV12-3 or TRBV12-4 to TRBJ2-3; D ambiguous. This CDR3 comprises 13 residues. V was clipped by 4 bases and J by 4 bases, with 9 bases between them. Here the CDR3 reads CASSWQWADTQYF. In nucleotides, the CDR3 is TGTGCCAGCAGTTGGCAGTGGGCAGATACGCAGTATTTT.

The chain employs TRBV3-1 and TRBJ2-1, with 9 bases fitting TRBD1. Per the germline V gene, CDR1 is LGHDT and CDR2 is YNNKEL (reference sequence). The CDR3 extends over 17 amino acids. V trimming: 0 bases; J trimming: 4 bases; junction bases outside the gene matches: 7. The CDR3 nucleotides read TGTGCCAGCAGCCAAGAAATCCGGGACAGGGAGTACAATGAGCAGTTCTTC. Protein sequence: CASSQEIRDREYNEQFF.

The gene calls are TRBV14 and TRBJ1-6; 9 bases fit TRBD1. The CDR3 loop spans 15 amino acids. The ends lost 2 bases at V and 7 bases at J; junction bases unmatched: 3. CDR1 is SGHDN, CDR2 FVKESK, per germline. CDR3 nucleotides: TGTGCCAGCAGCCAAACCGACAGGGGGAATTCACCCCTCCACTTT. It yields the protein CASSQTDRGNSPLHF.

There are many counts of this clonotype. V is TRBV9 and J is TRBJ1-2; D might be TRBD1 (5 bases). The V and J ends lost 3 bases and 4 bases respectively, with 13 bases between them. Germline loops: CDR1 SGDLS, CDR2 YYNGEE. The CDR3 is made up of 14 amino acids. The CDR3 DNA is TGTGCCAGCAGCGCTACTTCGGGGGGCTATGGCTACACCTTC. Translation: CASSATSGGYGYTF.

This clonotype occurred many times. V is TRBV28 and J is TRBJ2-7; weak D call: TRBD2 (5 bases). There are 15 residues in the CDR3. CDR1 and CDR2 (germline): MDHEN, SYDVKM. V was pared by 8 bases and J by 5 bases, with 22 bases between. The CDR3 protein is CASYPRDPLPNEQYF. In nucleotides, the CDR3 is TGTGCCAGCTACCCCCGGGATCCCCTCCCCAACGAGCAGTACTTC.

The chain joins TRBV5-8 to TRBJ2-3; D uncertain. The CDR3 has 17 amino acids. Trimming cost V 0 bases and J 0 bases, with 14 bases left between them. Germline V CDR1 and CDR2: SGHTS, YDEGEE. CDR3 protein: CASSLVVGPPSTDTQYF. The CDR3 bases are TGTGCCAGCAGCTTGGTGGTAGGCCCCCCTAGCACAGATACGCAGTATTTT.